Sequencing of this TCR beta chain was carried out in a study of CD8 T cells in Susac syndrome. Germline CDR1 and CDR2: MDHEN and SYDVKM. V lost 7 bases and J 2 bases, leaving 9 bases between the germline ends. CDR3 size: 12 residues. Random hexamers were used to reverse transcribe an amount of roughly 0.5 to 1 ug RNA. Via MiXCR, TCRdb re-called the immunoSEQ multiplex PCR reads, giving one row per CDR3 protein. The sample has around 69,000 distinct CDR3 sequences, around 96% seen once; the top ten hold around 0.11%. This clonotype originated in a human donor with multiple sclerosis. Input material: CD4+ T cells from PBMCs. The rearrangement uses TRBV28 and TRBJ2-7; D not resolved. In DNA, the CDR3 is TGTGCCAGCAAGTCCCTTACCTACGAGCAGTACTTC. Its protein is CASKSLTYEQYF. The full variable domain, completed using reference TRBV28 and TRBJ2-7, is DVKVTQSSRYLVKRTGEKVFLECVQDMDHENMFWYRQDPGLGLRLIYFSYDVKMKEKGDIPEGYSVSREKKERFSLILESASTNQTSMYLCASKSLTYEQYFGPGTRLTVT.